The entry that follows covers one T cell receptor beta chain sequence. Produced via immunoSEQ multiplex PCR; TCRdb's table is partial and in-frame only. Among 43,000 or so clones listed, just under 95% were seen once. This sample is drawn from a study of preoperative IRX-2 immunotherapy in early breast cancer. Per the germline V gene, CDR1 is MNHEY and CDR2 is SVGAGI. CDR3 length: 13 residues. V lost 10 bases, J lost 1 base, and 13 bases lay in between. Treatment meaning: preoperative locoregional IRX-2 cytokine immunotherapy. The source of this sequence is a human donor with breast cancer. The material sequenced was tumor tissue, taken after IRX-2 immunotherapy. The chain has TRBV6-5 and TRBJ1-1; D gene unclear. The CDR3 loop is CATIRDTNTEAFF. CDR3 DNA sequence: TGTGCCACAATCCGGGATACGAACACTGAAGCTTTCTTT.